A selection of T cell receptor beta chains follows, all from one sample in a study of shared clonotypes between healthy human individuals. Data came from immunoSEQ multiplex PCR; TCRdb stores just in-frame clones and leaves some out. The sample consists of nearly 600,000 clones, 95% to 96% of them appearing once. The material sequenced was naive CD8+ T cells sorted from blood. All receptors come from a woman aged 25 to 39 in good health. CDR3s include the opening cysteine and the closing phenylalanine or tryptophan. The D gene is left open where the match is weak. A clone size is listed for some rows: how often the clone was seen (once, few, many), or a class if it is expanded.

>TRBD1|TRBJ1-3|once|TRBV6-1|16
CASSEYLTGVGNTIYF
TGTGCCAGCAGTGAATACTTAACAGGGGTTGGAAACACCATATATTTT
>TRBD2|TRBJ2-1|.|TRBV11-3|16
CASSRTTGTSGNEQFF
TGTGCCAGCAGCAGAACTACCGGGACTAGCGGCAATGAGCAGTTCTTC
>.|TRBJ2-3|once|TRBV9|14
CASSVTGVVDTQYF
TGTGCCAGCAGCGTAACGGGAGTGGTAGATACGCAGTATTTT
>TRBD1|TRBJ2-5|.|TRBV28|16
CASSSPGTGRQETQYF
TGTGCCAGCAGTTCTCCAGGGACAGGGAGGCAAGAGACCCAGTACTTC
>TRBD2|TRBJ2-1|.|TRBV4-1|17
CASSRSASGGGYNEQFF
TGCGCCAGCAGCCGAAGTGCTAGCGGGGGGGGATACAATGAGCAGTTCTTC
>.|TRBJ1-4|.|TRBV15|13
CATSARTNEKLFF
TGTGCCACCAGCGCGCGGACAAACGAAAAACTGTTTTTT
>TRBD1|TRBJ2-2|.|TRBV27|16
CASSLAGGEGTGELFF
TGTGCCAGCAGTTTAGCAGGGGGCGAGGGCACCGGGGAGCTGTTTTTT
>.|TRBJ2-1|.|TRBV19|13
CASSIDDTTEQFF
TGTGCCAGTAGTATTGATGATACGACGGAGCAGTTCTTC
>.|TRBJ2-7|once|TRBV6-1|10
CASRSYEQYF
TGTGCCAGCAGAAGCTACGAGCAGTACTTC
>TRBD2|TRBJ2-7|.|TRBV19|18
CASSVAGGRQGPSYEQYF
TGTGCCAGTAGTGTAGCGGGAGGCCGCCAGGGGCCGTCCTACGAGCAGTACTTC
>.|TRBJ2-7|.|TRBV5-4|13
CASSFGQGLEQYF
TGTGCCAGCAGCTTCGGCCAGGGCCTCGAGCAGTACTTC
>.|TRBJ1-2|once|TRBV29-1|13
CSVEAGENYGYTF
TGCAGCGTTGAGGCAGGGGAAAACTATGGCTACACCTTC
>.|TRBJ2-1|once|TRBV2|13
CASSAWRNNEQFF
TGTGCCAGCAGTGCCTGGCGAAACAATGAGCAGTTCTTC
>.|TRBJ2-7|.|TRBV5-8|12
CASSLPYYEQYF
TGTGCCAGCAGCTTGCCCTACTACGAGCAGTACTTC
>.|TRBJ1-2|.|TRBV5-4|15
CASNPSGGGNYGYTF
TGTGCCAGCAACCCTAGCGGGGGGGGTAACTATGGCTACACCTTC
>TRBD1|TRBJ2-7|once|TRBV14|16
CASSRNTGGFSYEQYF
TGTGCCAGCAGCCGAAATACAGGGGGCTTCTCCTACGAGCAGTACTTC
>.|TRBJ1-5|.|TRBV7-9|14
CASSLDSQNQPQHF
TGTGCCAGCAGCCTAGACAGCCAGAATCAGCCCCAGCATTTT
>.|TRBJ2-7|.|TRBV25-1|13
CASGNSGLHEQYF
TGTGCCAGCGGAAACTCCGGGCTCCACGAGCAGTACTTC
>TRBD1|TRBJ2-7|.|TRBV29-1|12
CSVGTGPYEQYF
TGCAGCGTCGGGACAGGCCCCTACGAGCAGTACTTC
>.|TRBJ1-5|few|TRBV7-8|14
CASSFPGSNQPQHF
TGTGCCAGCAGCTTTCCAGGGAGCAATCAGCCCCAGCATTTT
>.|TRBJ2-7|.|TRBV19|14
CASSEYHGAYEQYF
TGTGCCAGTAGTGAGTACCATGGGGCCTACGAGCAGTACTTC
>.|TRBJ2-1|.|TRBV27|14
CASSLGPSYNEQFF
TGTGCCAGCAGTTTGGGGCCATCCTACAATGAGCAGTTCTTC
>TRBD2|TRBJ2-7|.|TRBV5-4|13
CASSQRDSYEQYF
TGTGCCAGCAGCCAGCGGGACTCCTACGAGCAGTACTTC
>.|TRBJ2-1|few|TRBV27|17
CASSLLPGLSSYNEQFF
TGTGCCAGCAGTCTCCTCCCGGGACTGAGCTCCTACAATGAGCAGTTCTTC
>.|TRBJ2-7|.|TRBV6-5|14
CASNFRGSIGEQYF
TGTGCCAGCAATTTCAGGGGAAGTATAGGCGAGCAGTACTTC
>.|TRBJ2-1|.|TRBV15|14
CATSARGSYNEQFF
TGTGCCACCAGTGCCAGGGGTTCCTACAATGAGCAGTTCTTC
>TRBD2|TRBJ2-7|.|TRBV15|16
CATSRDKSGSDTEQYF
TGTGCCACCAGCAGAGATAAGAGCGGGAGTGACACCGAGCAGTACTTC
>.|TRBJ1-2|.|TRBV6-1|16
CASSEARTIAGYGYTF
TGTGCCAGCAGTGAAGCTCGGACCATCGCGGGCTATGGCTACACCTTC
>TRBD2|TRBJ2-2|.|TRBV10-2|15
CASSPSGEYTGELFF
TGCGCCAGCAGTCCTAGCGGGGAGTACACCGGGGAGCTGTTTTTT
>.|TRBJ2-2|.|TRBV25-1|13
CASVDRRTGELFF
TGTGCCAGCGTAGACCGACGCACCGGGGAGCTGTTTTTT
>.|TRBJ2-1|.|TRBV2|14
CATSIAARYNEQFF
TGTGCCACCTCAATAGCGGCTCGCTACAATGAGCAGTTCTTC
>TRBD1|TRBJ1-1|.|TRBV5-5|14
CVSSYDRANTEAFF
TGTGTCAGCAGTTATGACAGGGCGAACACTGAAGCTTTCTTT
>.|TRBJ2-1|.|TRBV7-9|14
CASSLGLPYNEQFF
TGTGCCAGCAGCTTAGGTTTACCCTACAATGAGCAGTTCTTC
>.|TRBJ2-7|.|TRBV19|13
CASSNGLSYEQYF
TGTGCCAGTAGTAATGGTCTCTCCTACGAGCAGTACTTC
>.|TRBJ2-7|.|TRBV29-1|14
CSVIGGTASYEQYF
TGCAGCGTTATAGGCGGGACGGCCTCCTACGAGCAGTACTTC
>TRBD1|TRBJ2-1|once|TRBV28|15
CASRLGQGGLNEQFF
TGTGCCAGCAGACTCGGACAGGGAGGACTTAATGAGCAGTTCTTC
>.|TRBJ1-2|.|TRBV27|14
CASSLSRAAYGYTF
TGTGCCAGCAGTTTATCCCGTGCTGCCTATGGCTACACCTTC
>TRBD1|TRBJ1-5|.|TRBV28|15
CASSGPGTGDQPQHF
TGTGCCAGCAGTGGCCCCGGGACAGGGGATCAGCCCCAGCATTTT
>.|TRBJ1-4|.|TRBV5-1|14
CASSLAQSGEKLFF
TGCGCCAGCAGCTTGGCACAGTCTGGTGAAAAACTGTTTTTT
>.|TRBJ2-2|.|TRBV19|15
CASSIAGVDTGELFF
TGTGCCAGTAGTATAGCGGGAGTTGACACCGGGGAGCTGTTTTTT
>.|TRBJ1-1|.|TRBV28|12
CASSSLGTEAFF
TGTGCCAGCAGTTCCCTTGGCACTGAAGCTTTCTTT
>.|TRBJ1-2|.|TRBV4-2|13
CASSLGSYYGYTF
TGTGCCAGCAGCCTTGGGAGTTACTATGGCTACACCTTC
>.|TRBJ2-7|.|TRBV19|13
CASSIQTYYEQYF
TGTGCCAGTAGTATCCAGACCTACTACGAGCAGTACTTC
>.|TRBJ1-2|once|TRBV28|13
CASSFTVNYGYTF
TGTGCCAGCAGTTTTACCGTTAACTATGGCTACACCTTC
>.|TRBJ2-2|.|TRBV14|16
CASSQDPLFPTGELFF
TGTGCCAGCAGCCAAGATCCCCTGTTTCCCACCGGGGAGCTGTTTTTT
>TRBD1|TRBJ1-6|.|TRBV5-1|14
CASSLTGGNSPLHF
TGCGCCAGCAGCTTGACAGGGGGTAATTCACCCCTCCACTTT